One sample yielded the 20 T cell receptor beta chains listed below, sequenced in a study of blood T cell repertoires in COVID-19. TCRdb's copy holds only in-frame clones and misses some; the assay was immunoSEQ multiplex PCR. Among roughly 230,000 clones listed, around four fifths were seen once. Sample: peripheral blood. All receptors come from a man in his forties with active or convalescent COVID-19.

The chain recombines TRBV30 with TRBJ1-4; the D is unclear. V was shortened by 0 bases and J by 0 bases, with 11 bases between the two germline ends. Germline V lookup: CDR1 GTSNPN, CDR2 SVGIG (reference sequence). The CDR3 contains 16 residues. In DNA, the CDR3 is TGTGCCTGGAGTGTACGGGGTCGAGCAACTAATGAAAAACTGTTTTTT. Protein sequence: CAWSVRGRATNEKLFF.

The chain combines TRBV10-3 with TRBJ2-7; 8 nucleotides match TRBD1. Germline CDR1 and CDR2: ENHRY and SYGVKD. With 3 bases clipped from V and 4 bases from J, the junction kept 5 bases outside the gene matches. The CDR3 is 14 amino acids. The CDR3 nucleotides are TGTGCCATCAGTGAATCAGGGGGCGGGTACGAGCAGTACTTC. This gives the protein CAISESGGGYEQYF.

CDR3: CASSAQGAGTEAFF. CDR3 bases: TGTGCCAGCAGTGCCCAGGGGGCAGGGACTGAAGCTTTCTTT. The chain couples TRBV27 to TRBJ1-1, with 8 nucleotides matching TRBD1. Germline loops: CDR1 MNHEY, CDR2 SMNVEV (reference sequence). V shed 5 bases, J shed 5 bases, and the junction held 7 bases outside the gene matches. The CDR3 covers 14 residues.

The chain recombines TRBV27 with TRBJ1-2, with TRBD1 identical over 7 bases. The CDR3 is 14 residues long. Trimming at V came to 6 bases and at J to 3 bases, leaving 7 bases not matched to a gene. Per germline, CDR1 MNHEY and CDR2 SMNVEV (reference sequence). The CDR3 protein is CASSLQGSHYGYTF. CDR3 bases: TGTGCCAGCAGCTTACAGGGGTCTCACTATGGCTACACCTTC.

The chain recombines TRBV19 with TRBJ1-1; the D gene is possibly TRBD1 (6 bases). Germline lookup yields CDR1 LNHDA and CDR2 SQIVND (reference sequence). The V end lost 7 bases, the J end lost 4 bases, and 19 bases lay between the germline ends. CDR3 length equals 15 residues. CDR3 bases: TGTGCCAGTACCCACCCCAGGGGAGGGGGCACTGAAGCTTTCTTT. Residues: CASTHPRGGGTEAFF.

The chain is built from TRBV28 and TRBJ2-3; no clear D gene. Per germline, CDR1 MDHEN and CDR2 SYDVKM. Trimming pared 6 bases from V and 0 bases from J, leaving 13 bases between. CDR3 length: 15 amino acids. For the CDR3, the DNA is TGTGCCAGCAGCCCCGCGTCCCAAAGCACAGATACGCAGTATTTT. This sequence encodes CASSPASQSTDTQYF.

This rearrangement joins TRBV5-5 to TRBJ1-1, with no clear D. CDR1 SGHKS and CDR2 YYEKEE come from the germline V gene (reference sequence). V dropped 0 bases and J dropped 13 bases, with 13 bases sitting between them. This CDR3 is built from 12 residues. CDR3 loop: CASSLGSGSGFF. The CDR3 DNA follows: TGTGCCAGCAGCTTGGGGTCCGGGTCCGGTTTCTTT.

V usage is TRBV7-3 and J usage is TRBJ2-5; 9 bases are a match to TRBD2. After removal of 8 bases from V and 5 bases from J, the junction contained 6 bases not matched to a gene. Germline V lookup: CDR1 SGHTA, CDR2 FQGTGA. The CDR3 has 13 amino acids. The DNA for the CDR3 is TGTGCCAGCTCGCGGGGGGGCACGGAGACCCAGTACTTC. Amino acid sequence: CASSRGGTETQYF.

V usage is TRBV7-8 and J usage is TRBJ1-1; 7 positions match TRBD1. With 5 bases clipped from V and 6 bases from J, the junction kept 3 bases outside the gene matches. The CDR3 loop spans 12 amino acids. The V gene's germline CDR1 is SGHVS and CDR2 FQNEAQ. CDR3 in DNA: TGTGCCAGCAGCCTAAGGGGGCCTGAAGCTTTCTTT. The encoded protein is CASSLRGPEAFF.

The V gene is TRBV24-1, the J gene TRBJ1-5; D is possibly TRBD1 (6 bases). This CDR3 is built from 15 residues. Germline loops: CDR1 KGHDR, CDR2 SFDVKD. V gave up 1 base and J gave up 4 bases, with 10 bases separating them. DNA of the CDR3: TGTGCCACCAGTGATTTAGGGGGGGGGAATCAGCCCCAGCATTTT. The encoded protein is CATSDLGGGNQPQHF.

This sequence joins TRBV5-1 and TRBJ1-1, with 8 bases lining up with TRBD1. Germline V gives CDR1 SGHRS, CDR2 YFSETQ. This CDR3 has 16 residues. The J segment lost 1 base and the V segment lost 4 bases, leaving 9 bases of the junction unmatched. CDR3 DNA: TGCGCCAGCAGCGCAGCGCAGGGGGCTAAGAACACTGAAGCTTTCTTT. This codes for CASSAAQGAKNTEAFF.

The chain joins TRBV19 to TRBJ1-2, with D possibly being TRBD1 (6 bases). Per germline, CDR1 LNHDA and CDR2 SQIVND (reference sequence). With 4 bases removed from V and 9 bases from J, the gap between germline ends came to 27 bases. This CDR3 spans 17 amino acids. CDR3 amino acids: CASSTPEFRTAVDRYTF. CDR3 coding DNA: TGTGCCAGTAGTACTCCCGAATTCAGGACAGCAGTCGATCGCTACACCTTC. Based on the CDR3 plus reference TRBV19 and TRBJ1-2, the full variable domain is DGGITQSPKYLFRKEGQNVTLSCEQNLNHDAMYWYRQDPGQGLRLIYYSQIVNDFQKGDIAEGYSVSREKKESFPLTVTSAQKNPTAFYLCASSTPEFRTAVDRYTFGSGTRLTVV.

This rearrangement joins TRBV6-4 to TRBJ2-1; no clear D. Trimming stripped 0 bases from V and 3 bases from J, with 3 bases between. CDR1 MRHNA and CDR2 SNTAGT come from the germline V gene. The length of the CDR3 is 13 residues. The CDR3 reads CASSDSSYNEQFF. In nucleotides, the CDR3 is TGTGCCAGCAGTGACTCGAGCTACAATGAGCAGTTCTTC.

J is TRBJ1-2 and V is TRBV29-1, with 8 bases lining up with TRBD1. Germline lookup yields CDR1 SQVTM and CDR2 ANQGSEA. V was pared by 7 bases and J by 6 bases, with 7 bases of the junction left unmatched. This CDR3 spans 12 amino acids. The CDR3 sequence is CSAITGGNGYTF. CDR3 coding DNA: TGCAGCGCCATTACAGGGGGGAATGGCTACACCTTC. The whole variable domain, remainder taken from reference TRBV29-1 and TRBJ1-2, is SAVISQKPSRDICQRGTSLTIQCQVDSQVTMMFWYRQQPGQSLTLIATANQGSEATYESGFVIDKFPISRPNLTFSTLTVSNMSPEDSSIYLCSAITGGNGYTFGSGTRLTVV.

Here the CDR3 reads CASSFLTGYMNTEAFF. The CDR3 DNA reads as TGTGCCAGCAGCTTCTTAACAGGGTACATGAACACTGAAGCTTTCTTT. The chain is built from TRBV5-4 and TRBJ1-1; D might be TRBD1 (6 bases). Trimming shortened V by 2 bases and J by 0 bases, and 14 bases separated the two germline ends. This CDR3 spans 16 amino acids. The germline gives CDR1 SGHNT, CDR2 YYREEE (reference sequence).

This clone was picked up one time. The V call is TRBV4-1, the J call TRBJ2-2; 11 nucleotides agree with TRBD2. The V and J ends lost 0 bases and 6 bases, in that order; junction bases with no gene match: 3. Germline CDR1 and CDR2: MGHRA and YSYEKL. The CDR3 totals 16 residues. CDR3 nucleotide sequence: TGCGCCAGCAGCCAAGACCCTAGCGGGAGGTCCGGGGAGCTGTTTTTT. Protein sequence: CASSQDPSGRSGELFF.

V usage is TRBV5-8 and J usage is TRBJ1-5, with TRBD1 as a possible D gene (5 bases). The V gene lost 3 bases and the J gene lost 2 bases, with 15 bases spanning the gap. CDR1 and CDR2 (germline): SGHTS, YDEGEE. The CDR3 consists of 16 residues. CDR3 in DNA: TGTGCCAGCAGCTCCGTTCAGGGCCTGGGCAATCAGCCCCAGCATTTT. As protein: CASSSVQGLGNQPQHF.

This clone was recorded a few times. In nucleotides, the CDR3 is TGTGCCAGTAGTATCGACCCGGGAGGCGGGGGGGCCGGGGTTAAATATTTT. Protein product: CASSIDPGGGGAGVKYF. The rearrangement links TRBV19 to TRBJ2-3; the match to TRBD2 covers 9 bases. Germline V gene lookup returns CDR1 LNHDA and CDR2 SQIVND (reference sequence). There are 17 residues in the CDR3. The J segment lost 15 bases and the V segment lost 3 bases, leaving 22 bases of the junction unmatched. The entire variable domain, with the rest obtained from reference TRBV19 and TRBJ2-3, is as follows: DGGITQSPKYLFRKEGQNVTLSCEQNLNHDAMYWYRQDPGQGLRLIYYSQIVNDFQKGDIAEGYSVSREKKESFPLTVTSAQKNPTAFYLCASSIDPGGGGAGVKYFGPGTRLTVL.

In this sample, this clone turned up a few times. This chain links TRBV28 with TRBJ1-3; 9 nucleotides line up with TRBD1. Germline V gene data show CDR1 as MDHEN and CDR2 as SYDVKM. This CDR3 has 16 residues. The J segment lost 4 bases and the V segment lost 5 bases, leaving 9 bases of the junction unmatched. This CDR3 is CASSPRGTGSGNTIYF. The CDR3 bases are TGTGCCAGCAGTCCGCGCGGGACAGGGTCCGGAAACACCATATATTTT.

The chain recombines TRBV10-1 with TRBJ1-1; tentatively, D is TRBD1 (5 bases). The CDR3 runs to 14 residues. CDR1 and CDR2 from the germline V gene are WNHNN and SYGVQD (reference sequence). V gave up 3 bases and J gave up 4 bases, with 12 bases separating them. The CDR3: CASSDWTLGTEAFF. CDR3 coding DNA: TGCGCCAGCAGTGACTGGACACTCGGCACTGAAGCTTTCTTT.